The next 27 T cell receptor beta chains were all read from a single sample in a study of blood T cell repertoires in COVID-19. Method: immunoSEQ multiplex PCR; TCRdb's copy keeps in-frame clones and lacks some. The table records 130,000 to 150,000 clones, under 90% of them present only once. Material for sequencing was peripheral blood. These TCRs come from a human donor in a cohort sampled during active COVID-19.

This chain connects TRBV28 to TRBJ2-7; D might be TRBD1 (5 bases). V was clipped by 5 bases and J by 3 bases, with 14 bases between them. The CDR3 totals 14 residues. In germline, CDR1 is MDHEN, CDR2 SYDVKM. The CDR3 nucleotides read TGTGCCAGCAGTGGGGCTCCCTCAAACTACGAGCAGTACTTC. It specifies CASSGAPSNYEQYF.

This sequence joins TRBV11-2 and TRBJ2-7; 8 bases line up with TRBD1. The germline V gene encodes CDR1 SGHAT and CDR2 FQNNGV. The CDR3 runs 15 residues. The trim removed 6 bases at V and 4 bases at J, leaving 11 bases unmatched. DNA for the CDR3: TGTGCCAGCAGAGCATTCGGACAGGGCGCGTACGAGCAGTACTTC. Residues: CASRAFGQGAYEQYF.

This clone was seen just once. The rearrangement joins TRBV24-1 to TRBJ2-1, with 7 nucleotides matching TRBD2. The V segment lost 4 bases and the J segment 0 bases; nucleotides outside the gene matches: 5. CDR3 size: 16 residues. Germline values: CDR1 KGHDR, CDR2 SFDVKD. The CDR3 is CATSDQLASSYNEQFF. The CDR3 DNA is TGTGCCACCAGTGACCAACTAGCGAGCTCCTACAATGAGCAGTTCTTC.

This chain joins TRBV19 and TRBJ2-7; 8 nucleotides agree with TRBD1. Germline CDR1 LNHDA, CDR2 SQIVND (reference sequence). The CDR3 loop spans 14 amino acids. J lost 4 bases, V lost 3 bases, and 5 bases had no gene match. This CDR3 reads CASSIGTGEYEQYF. CDR3 DNA sequence: TGTGCCAGTAGTATCGGGACAGGAGAATACGAGCAGTACTTC. Filled out from reference TRBV19 and TRBJ2-7, the complete variable domain reads DGGITQSPKYLFRKEGQNVTLSCEQNLNHDAMYWYRQDPGQGLRLIYYSQIVNDFQKGDIAEGYSVSREKKESFPLTVTSAQKNPTAFYLCASSIGTGEYEQYFGPGTRLTVT.

This chain links TRBV5-1 with TRBJ2-7; a weak D match, TRBD1 (6 bases). The germline gives CDR1 SGHRS, CDR2 YFSETQ. Trimming pared 0 bases from V and 2 bases from J, leaving 9 bases between. The CDR3 loop spans 14 amino acids. This chain's CDR3 is CASSLGTVAYEQYF. The CDR3 bases are TGCGCCAGCAGCTTGGGGACAGTGGCCTACGAGCAGTACTTC.

The table lists this clone with a count of one. J is TRBJ2-2 and V is TRBV27; 8 bases agree with TRBD1. CDR1 and CDR2 from the germline V gene are MNHEY and SMNVEV (reference sequence). The CDR3 is 15 residues long. V trimming: 3 bases; J trimming: 4 bases; junction bases outside the gene matches: 4. Here the CDR3 DNA reads TGTGCCAGCAGTTTTAGAACAGGGGGCACCGGGGAGCTGTTTTTT. This sequence encodes CASSFRTGGTGELFF.

The CDR3 sequence: CASSYEGGGTDTQYF. CDR3 DNA: TGTGCCAGCAGTTACGAGGGAGGAGGCACAGATACGCAGTATTTT. The chain employs TRBV6-2 or TRBV6-3 and TRBJ2-3; D possibly corresponds to TRBD2 (6 bases). Germline CDR1 and CDR2: MNHEY and SVGEGT. The CDR3 covers 15 residues. V was shortened by 2 bases and J by 1 base, with 10 bases between the two germline ends.

The V gene is TRBV10-3, the J gene TRBJ1-1; 8 nucleotides match TRBD1. The length of the CDR3 is 14 residues. The J segment lost 7 bases and the V segment lost 6 bases, leaving 10 bases of the junction unmatched. Germline lookup yields CDR1 ENHRY and CDR2 SYGVKD. CDR3 in DNA: TGTGCCATCAGGAAAACAGGGGGTACAGTTGAAGCTTTCTTT. Protein: CAIRKTGGTVEAFF.

The chain couples TRBV7-9 to TRBJ2-2; TRBD2 matches at 9 bases. With 3 bases clipped from V and 6 bases from J, the junction kept 5 bases outside the gene matches. The CDR3 spans 15 residues. Germline CDR1 SEHNR, CDR2 FQNEAQ (reference sequence). Here the CDR3 reads CASSFRAGGAGELFF. The CDR3 DNA follows: TGTGCCAGCAGCTTCCGAGCGGGAGGAGCCGGGGAGCTGTTTTTT. Variable domain in full (rest from reference TRBV7-9 and TRBJ2-2): DTGVSQNPRHKITKRGQNVTFRCDPISEHNRLYWYRQTLGQGPEFLTYFQNEAQLEKSRLLSDRFSAERPKGSFSTLEIQRTEQGDSAMYLCASSFRAGGAGELFFGEGSRLTVL.

The chain is built from TRBV29-1 and TRBJ2-1; TRBD1 might be the D (5 bases). CDR1 is SQVTM, CDR2 ANQGSEA, per germline. Trimming took off 2 bases at V and 6 bases at J, with 17 bases between the two ends. This CDR3 comprises 15 residues. This chain's CDR3 is CSVELLSRGFNEQFF. Here the CDR3 DNA reads TGCAGCGTTGAATTGTTGTCTAGGGGATTCAATGAGCAGTTCTTC.

The chain carries TRBV7-2 and TRBJ2-3; D gene ambiguous. Germline CDR1 reads SGHTA; CDR2 reads FQGNSA. CDR3 length equals 15 residues. V dropped 0 bases and J dropped 4 bases, with 11 bases sitting between them. Here the CDR3 reads CASSLAPLGPDTQYF. Here the CDR3 DNA reads TGTGCCAGCAGCTTAGCGCCCCTGGGCCCAGATACGCAGTATTTT.

This sequence joins TRBV4-3 and TRBJ2-7; possible D gene TRBD1, 5 bases. Trimming pared 0 bases from V and 3 bases from J, leaving 18 bases between. CDR1 and CDR2 (germline): LGHNA, YSLEER. The CDR3 spans 17 residues. CDR3 loop: CASSQDLSGMGNYEQYF. CDR3 in DNA: TGCGCCAGCAGCCAAGATTTGTCAGGGATGGGGAACTACGAGCAGTACTTC.

V usage is TRBV9 and J usage is TRBJ2-1, with 7 bases matching TRBD2. V was pared by 5 bases and J by 9 bases, with 8 bases of the junction left unmatched. The CDR3 totals 13 residues. Germline CDR1 reads SGDLS; CDR2 reads YYNGEE. Written as DNA, the CDR3 is TGTGCCAGCAGAGCAAGCGGGACGAGTGAGCAGTTCTTC. Its translation: CASRASGTSEQFF.

V gene TRBV14 combines with J gene TRBJ2-7; TRBD1 aligns across 7 bases. The CDR3 length is 15 residues. Germline values: CDR1 SGHDN, CDR2 FVKESK. V lost 4 bases, J lost 2 bases, and 8 bases stayed unmatched. The CDR3 nucleotides are TGTGCCAGCAGCCGCACGACAGGGTCCACCTACGAGCAGTACTTC. Its protein product is CASSRTTGSTYEQYF.

Here the CDR3 reads CASSVSRRSAGGPGEQFF. The CDR3 DNA follows: TGTGCCAGCAGCGTATCCCGACGATCGGCGGGAGGGCCGGGTGAGCAGTTCTTC. The chain has TRBV9 and TRBJ2-1; TRBD2 matches 9 bases. V was pared by 1 base and J by 9 bases, with 17 bases of the junction left unmatched. The CDR3 contains 18 residues. CDR1 and CDR2 from the germline V gene are SGDLS and YYNGEE.

The chain joins TRBV27 to TRBJ1-4, with 7 bases identical to TRBD1. The germline gives CDR1 MNHEY, CDR2 SMNVEV (reference sequence). This CDR3 has 15 amino acids. The ends lost 5 bases at V and 5 bases at J; junction bases unmatched: 8. In DNA, the CDR3 is TGTGCCAGCAGTCAATGGACAGGAGGGAATGAAAAACTGTTTTTT. It translates to CASSQWTGGNEKLFF. The full variable domain, completed using reference TRBV27 and TRBJ1-4, is EAQVTQNPRYLITVTGKKLTVTCSQNMNHEYMSWYRQDPGLGLRQIYYSMNVEVTDKGDVPEGYKVSRKEKRNFPLILESPSPNQTSLYFCASSQWTGGNEKLFFGSGTQLSVL.

The V gene is TRBV5-1, the J gene TRBJ2-3; possible D gene TRBD2, 5 bases. V gave up 1 base and J gave up 5 bases, with 11 bases separating them. This CDR3 has 14 residues. Germline lookup yields CDR1 SGHRS and CDR2 YFSETQ. The CDR3 spells CASSLRPGGDTQYF. Written as DNA, the CDR3 is TGCGCCAGCAGCTTGAGGCCAGGAGGAGATACGCAGTATTTT. The full variable domain, completed using reference TRBV5-1 and TRBJ2-3, is KAGVTQTPRYLIKTRGQQVTLSCSPISGHRSVSWYQQTPGQGLQFLFEYFSETQRNKGNFPGRFSGRQFSNSRSEMNVSTLELGDSALYLCASSLRPGGDTQYFGPGTRLTVL.

The V call is TRBV6-6, the J call TRBJ2-1; possibly TRBD2 for D (5 bases). The length of the CDR3 is 17 residues. Germline V lookup: CDR1 MNHNY, CDR2 SVGAGI (reference sequence). The V end was cut by 5 bases, the J end by 3 bases, with 20 bases between. The CDR3 DNA follows: TGTGCCAGCAGTGGATCGCAATCGAGACTACACTACAATGAGCAGTTCTTC. This translates into CASSGSQSRLHYNEQFF.

The chain employs TRBV21-1 and TRBJ2-5; no DNA check was done on the table's D call, TRBD2. TRBV21-1 is annotated as a pseudogene. The CDR3 is 15 amino acids. The chain's CDR3 is CASSKEWRGQETQYF. CDR3 in DNA: TGTGCCAGCAGCAAAGAATGGCGCGGCCAAGAGACCCAGTACTTC.

The V and J genes are TRBV19 and TRBJ1-2; D not resolved. The CDR3 is 14 residues long. V was trimmed by 3 bases and J by 3 bases, leaving 11 bases between them. Per germline, CDR1 LNHDA and CDR2 SQIVND (reference sequence). CDR3 sequence: CASSIHPRDYGYTF. For the CDR3, the DNA is TGTGCCAGTAGTATCCACCCTCGGGACTATGGCTACACCTTC. Drawing the rest from reference TRBV19 and TRBJ1-2, the complete variable domain is DGGITQSPKYLFRKEGQNVTLSCEQNLNHDAMYWYRQDPGQGLRLIYYSQIVNDFQKGDIAEGYSVSREKKESFPLTVTSAQKNPTAFYLCASSIHPRDYGYTFGSGTRLTVV.

This rearrangement joins TRBV28 to TRBJ2-7; 8 bases map to TRBD2. V lost 5 bases to trimming and J lost 7 bases; unmatched junction nucleotides: 13. The CDR3 runs 15 residues. Germline-derived CDR1 and CDR2 are MDHEN and SYDVKM. In DNA, the CDR3 is TGTGCCAGCAGTCAGTGGGCGGGAGGCCAAGGGGAGCAGTACTTC. As protein: CASSQWAGGQGEQYF.

J is TRBJ2-5 and V is TRBV18; D is perhaps TRBD2 (8 bases). The CDR3 is made up of 15 amino acids. Germline lookup yields CDR1 KGHSH and CDR2 LQKENI. V lost 0 bases, J lost 5 bases, and 13 bases lay in between. In DNA form, the CDR3 reads TGTGCCAGCTCACCACCGGGACAGCGGGGGGAGACCCAGTACTTC. Protein product: CASSPPGQRGETQYF. The full variable domain, completed using reference TRBV18 and TRBJ2-5, is NAGVMQNPRHLVRRRGQEARLRCSPMKGHSHVYWYRQLPEEGLKFMVYLQKENIIDESGMPKERFSAEFPKEGPSILRIQQVVRGDSAAYFCASSPPGQRGETQYFGPGTRLLVL.

The rearrangement joins TRBV19 to TRBJ2-4; 9 nucleotides line up with TRBD1. This CDR3 has 15 residues. In germline, CDR1 is LNHDA, CDR2 SQIVND (reference sequence). The J segment lost 12 bases and the V segment lost 5 bases, leaving 14 bases of the junction unmatched. The CDR3 loop is CASSSPSGTGNAQYF. Here the CDR3 DNA reads TGTGCCAGTAGTTCTCCCTCCGGGACAGGGAACGCTCAGTACTTC.

Only one count was recorded for this clone. This sample also contains other DNA sequences that code for the same CDR3. The J gene is TRBJ2-7, the V gene TRBV7-9; no clear D. This CDR3 is 11 amino acids long. Germline V lookup: CDR1 SEHNR, CDR2 FQNEAQ (reference sequence). With 6 bases removed from V and 2 bases from J, the gap between germline ends came to 5 bases. The CDR3 protein is CASSRAYEQYF. The CDR3 DNA follows: TGTGCCAGCAGTCGGGCCTACGAGCAGTACTTC.

This chain links TRBV15 with TRBJ2-6; 7 bases map to TRBD2. The CDR3 runs to 17 residues. The germline gives CDR1 LNHNV, CDR2 YYDKDF (reference sequence). Unmatched junction bases numbered 7, after V lost 5 bases and J lost 0 bases. The CDR3 DNA sequence: TGTGCCACCAGCCCTCGGGGGGTCGGCTCTGGGGCCAACGTCCTGACTTTC. This gives the protein CATSPRGVGSGANVLTF.

V gene TRBV28 combines with J gene TRBJ2-3; 9 bases are shared with TRBD2. The trim removed 1 base at V and 2 bases at J, leaving 4 bases unmatched. The CDR3 has 16 amino acids. CDR1 is MDHEN, CDR2 SYDVKM, per germline. The CDR3 nucleotides read TGTGCCAGCAGTTTATTAGCGGGGGTAAACACAGATACGCAGTATTTT. It yields the protein CASSLLAGVNTDTQYF.

The rearrangement links TRBV9 to TRBJ2-7; 7 bases align to TRBD1. This CDR3 has 14 residues. Germline assignment: CDR1 SGDLS and CDR2 YYNGEE. Losses at the gene ends were 3 bases for V and 3 bases for J; bases not matched to a gene: 6. CDR3 loop: CASSGPGQSYEQYF. The CDR3 DNA reads TGTGCCAGCAGCGGCCCGGGACAGAGCTACGAGCAGTACTTC.